The 8 T cell receptor beta chains given below trace back to one sample, sequenced in a study of blood T cell repertoires in COVID-19. This table comes from immunoSEQ multiplex PCR, and its TCRdb copy is limited to in-frame clones, with some not included. Of around 230,000 clones in the sample, roughly 90% were seen once. The sequenced sample was peripheral blood. The source is a man aged 60-69 years who had recovered from COVID-19.

This rearrangement joins TRBV2 to TRBJ2-1; 10 nucleotides align to TRBD1. CDR3 length: 14 residues. V lost 6 bases and J lost 3; bases outside the gene matches: 2. Per the germline V gene, CDR1 is SNHLY and CDR2 is FYNNEI. This chain's CDR3 is CASRTGGGYNEQFF. CDR3 DNA: TGTGCCAGCAGGACAGGGGGCGGCTACAATGAGCAGTTCTTC. Full variable domain (rest looked up from reference TRBV2 and TRBJ2-1): EPEVTQTPSHQVTQMGQEVILRCVPISNHLYFYWYRQILGQKVEFLVSFYNNEISEKSEIFDDQFSVERPDGSNFTLKIRSTKLEDSAMYFCASRTGGGYNEQFFGPGTRLTVL.

A word on this clone: In the same sample, other DNA sequences code for this CDR3. The V call is TRBV6-5, the J call TRBJ1-2; tentatively, D is TRBD1 (6 bases). Germline CDR1 reads MNHEY; CDR2 reads SVGAGI. This CDR3 comprises 13 residues. The V end was cut by 0 bases, the J end by 4 bases, with 6 bases between. This CDR3 reads CASSYSGGYGYTF. The CDR3 bases are TGTGCCAGCAGTTACTCAGGGGGCTATGGCTACACCTTC.

This sequence joins TRBV11-3 and TRBJ2-1, with D possibly TRBD2 on 6 matching bases. Trimming removed 5 bases from V and 9 bases from J, with 20 bases in between. CDR1 is SGHNT, CDR2 YENEEA, per germline. The CDR3 is 15 amino acids. DNA of the CDR3: TGTGCCAGCAGCCCCCAGCGGGCGGCCCCAGGTGAGCAGTTCTTC. Protein sequence: CASSPQRAAPGEQFF.

This clone was found once. The rearrangement joins TRBV6-6 to TRBJ2-2; 11 bases are a match to TRBD2. Germline V gene lookup returns CDR1 MNHNY and CDR2 SVGAGI (reference sequence). Losses at the gene ends were 0 bases for V and 9 bases for J; bases not matched to a gene: 3. The CDR3 runs to 15 residues. CDR3 coding DNA: TGTGCCAGCAGTTACTCGGGGACTAGCGGCCGGGAGCTGTTTTTT. It specifies CASSYSGTSGRELFF.

The genes are TRBV30 and TRBJ1-5, with 7 bases aligning to TRBD1. V trimming: 5 bases; J trimming: 7 bases; junction bases outside the gene matches: 8. The CDR3 loop spans 13 amino acids. The germline gives CDR1 GTSNPN, CDR2 SVGIG (reference sequence). CDR3 nucleotide sequence: TGTGCCTGGGCAGGGGGTCGCCGACAGCCCCAGCATTTT. As protein: CAWAGGRRQPQHF.

This chain joins TRBV5-1 and TRBJ1-1, with D hard to call. The CDR3 spans 14 residues. Per the germline V gene, CDR1 is SGHRS and CDR2 is YFSETQ. The germline V and J ends were trimmed by 3 bases and 1 base, with 10 bases remaining between them. As DNA, the CDR3 is TGCGCCAGCAGCTGGGAGGGCAGGAACACTGAAGCTTTCTTT. It translates to CASSWEGRNTEAFF.

V is TRBV24-1 and J is TRBJ2-5; 8 nucleotides line up with TRBD1. This CDR3 contains 16 residues. Trimming took 3 bases from V and 5 from J; bases not matched to a gene: 10. Germline CDR1 and CDR2: KGHDR and SFDVKD. CDR3: CATSDQTRTGWETQYF. In nucleotides, the CDR3 is TGTGCCACCAGTGATCAAACCCGGACAGGGTGGGAGACCCAGTACTTC.

As to this clone: An end of the junction does not agree with germline; a read error may underlie this. The chain links TRBV6-6 to TRBJ1-3; 8 bases are shared with TRBD1. CDR1 and CDR2 from the germline V gene are MNHNY and SVGAGI (reference sequence). This CDR3 has 13 residues. CDR3 protein: CASSDRGGDTIYF. CDR3 coding DNA: TGTGCCAGCAGCGACAGGGGTGGAGACACCATATATTTT.